Listed here are 16 T cell receptor beta chains from one sample, sequenced in a study of CXCR3-negative and CXCR3-positive naive CD8 T cells. Study observations and caveats: Naive cells that were CXCR3-positive had more hydrophobic TRB CDR3s (compared with CXCR3-negative naive cells).

Through 5' RACE with UMI labels, the TRB cDNA libraries were prepared. Reanalyzing the 5' RACE reads, TCRdb keeps one entry per CDR3 protein, without DNA. This table lists about 56,000 distinct CDR3 sequences. No antigen has been identified for these receptors. The sample consisted of naive CXCR3+ CD8+ T cells from blood. The sample's subset: CD45RO-CCR7+CD27+CD95- naive CD8+ T cells expressing CXCR3 (TNR3+). The source of these receptors is a human donor in good health. Some clones in this sample may be carry-over from other donors' samples.

The rearrangement uses TRBV12-3 or TRBV12-4 and TRBJ2-7; the TCRdb call, TRBD1, lacks DNA for checking. The CDR3 contains 11 residues. CDR3: CASAGGYEQYF.

The chain's CDR3 is CASSPRTDTQYF. The chain combines TRBV27 with TRBJ2-3. CDR3 length: 12 amino acids. Germline CDR1 reads MNHEY; CDR2 reads SMNVEV (reference sequence).

The gene calls are TRBV7-8 and TRBJ2-2; TCRdb selects TRBD2, and the lack of DNA leaves this call unchecked. This CDR3 region has 15 residues. The germline V gene encodes CDR1 SGHVS and CDR2 FQNEAQ. CDR3 loop: CASSLTSGGTGELFF.

V usage is TRBV18 and J usage is TRBJ2-7; TCRdb picks TRBD2, but there is no DNA to check that call. This CDR3 comprises 12 residues. Per germline, CDR1 KGHSH and CDR2 LQKENI. The CDR3 here is CASAGEAYEQYF.

This sequence joins TRBV7-8 and TRBJ2-5; as DNA is missing, the TRBD1 call by TCRdb cannot be tested. CDR3 length: 15 residues. Germline lookup yields CDR1 SGHVS and CDR2 FQNEAQ. CDR3 sequence reads: CASSLPRGDQETQYF.

This chain links TRBV5-5 with TRBJ2-7; TCRdb calls TRBD1, which cannot be checked without DNA. The germline V gene encodes CDR1 SGHKS and CDR2 YYEKEE (reference sequence). The CDR3 has 15 amino acids. The CDR3 sequence is CASSRTGGSTYEQYF.

J is TRBJ1-4 and V is TRBV29-1; TCRdb selects TRBD1, and the lack of DNA leaves this call unchecked. This CDR3 is built from 14 residues. Germline CDR1 SQVTM, CDR2 ANQGSEA. The chain's CDR3 is CSVGTQGAGEKLFF.

V and J are TRBV15 and TRBJ1-5; TCRdb picks TRBD1, but there is no DNA to check that call. Germline CDR1 LNHNV, CDR2 YYDKDF (reference sequence). There are 15 residues in the CDR3. CDR3: CATSRDRVMNQPQHF.

CDR3 residues: CASSPPTSGQGSDTIYF. The rearrangement joins TRBV5-1 to TRBJ1-3; the D call from TCRdb, TRBD1, cannot be confirmed without DNA. The CDR3 consists of 17 residues. Germline V gene lookup returns CDR1 SGHRS and CDR2 YFSETQ.

The V gene is TRBV7-3, the J gene TRBJ2-1; TCRdb's D call of TRBD1 is untestable without DNA. There are 12 residues in the CDR3. Looked up from germline, CDR1 is SGHTA and CDR2 is FQGTGA. The CDR3: CASSHRVDEQFF.

The chain couples TRBV7-9 to TRBJ2-4; TCRdb designates TRBD2, a call that cannot be tested without DNA. Germline V lookup: CDR1 SEHNR, CDR2 FQNEAQ (reference sequence). The CDR3 consists of 19 residues. CDR3 sequence: CASSLATRDRDSYKNIQYF. The full variable domain, rest sourced from reference TRBV7-9 and TRBJ2-4, is DTGVSQNPRHKITKRGQNVTFRCDPISEHNRLYWYRQTLGQGPEFLTYFQNEAQLEKSRLLSDRFSAERPKGSFSTLEIQRTEQGDSAMYLCASSLATRDRDSYKNIQYFGAGTRLSVL.

The gene calls are TRBV14 and TRBJ2-2; TCRdb names TRBD1, which stays unverified in the absence of DNA. CDR1 and CDR2 (germline): SGHDN, FVKESK. The CDR3 loop spans 14 amino acids. This CDR3 is CASTRTGDTGELFF.

The J gene is TRBJ1-6, the V gene TRBV27. This CDR3 is built from 14 residues. Germline V gene sequence: CDR1 MNHEY, CDR2 SMNVEV (reference sequence). The CDR3 here is CASSSPELYSPLHF.

The J gene is TRBJ1-5, the V gene TRBV10-3. Germline CDR1 reads ENHRY; CDR2 reads SYGVKD. This CDR3 contains 15 residues. The CDR3 spells CAISEAGPVGQPQHF.

This sequence joins TRBV28 and TRBJ2-7. CDR3 size: 13 residues. Germline V gives CDR1 MDHEN, CDR2 SYDVKM. CDR3 sequence: CASSFHIFYEQYF.

The chain employs TRBV7-9 and TRBJ1-4; TCRdb reports TRBD1, a call that lacks DNA to check it against. Per germline, CDR1 SEHNR and CDR2 FQNEAQ (reference sequence). The CDR3 extends over 15 amino acids. CDR3 sequence reads: CASTPSGQPNEKLFF.